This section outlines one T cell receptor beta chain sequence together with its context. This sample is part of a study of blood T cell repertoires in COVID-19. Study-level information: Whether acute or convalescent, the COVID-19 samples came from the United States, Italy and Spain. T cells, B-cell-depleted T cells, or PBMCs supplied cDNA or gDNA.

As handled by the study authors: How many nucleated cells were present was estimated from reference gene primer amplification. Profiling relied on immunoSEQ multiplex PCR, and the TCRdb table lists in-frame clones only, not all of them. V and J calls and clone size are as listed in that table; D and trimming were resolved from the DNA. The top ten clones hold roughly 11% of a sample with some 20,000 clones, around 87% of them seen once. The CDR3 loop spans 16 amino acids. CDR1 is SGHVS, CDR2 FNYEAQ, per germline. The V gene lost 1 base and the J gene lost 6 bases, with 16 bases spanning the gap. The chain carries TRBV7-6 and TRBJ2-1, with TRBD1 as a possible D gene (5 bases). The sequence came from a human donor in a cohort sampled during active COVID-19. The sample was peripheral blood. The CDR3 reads CASSLVAGPAVNEQFF. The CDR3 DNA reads TGTGCCAGCAGCTTAGTTGCAGGGCCGGCCGTCAATGAGCAGTTCTTC.